Below, 8 T cell receptor beta chains from the same sample are listed, as sequenced in a study of blood T cells in healthy people across ages. Primed by a sample-barcoded 5' primer and a J-beta primer mix, a second PCR proceeded for about 7 to 12 cycles. TCRdb ran MiXCR on the 5' RACE reads and lists one entry per CDR3 protein. The sample records around 870,000 distinct CDR3 sequences, under 30% being singletons. Material: blood. These receptors were collected from a woman of 80 years or more in good health.

This clonotype showed up many times. The V gene is TRBV7-2, the J gene TRBJ1-5, with a possible D match to TRBD1 (5 bases). Trimming took off 3 bases at V and 2 bases at J, with 11 bases between the two ends. The CDR3 spans 15 residues. Germline CDR1 is SGHTA and CDR2 is FQGNSA. Written as DNA, the CDR3 is TGTGCCAGCAGCTTTACAGGTATCCGCAATCAGCCCCAGCATTTT. Protein sequence: CASSFTGIRNQPQHF.

In its sample, this clonotype was seen a few times. The V and J genes are TRBV3-1 and TRBJ2-7; TRBD1 matches 11 bases. Germline V lookup: CDR1 LGHDT, CDR2 YNNKEL (reference sequence). J lost 4 bases, V lost 4 bases, and 6 bases had no gene match. The CDR3 has 15 residues. The chain's CDR3 is CASSRGTGGIYEQYF. The CDR3 DNA reads as TGTGCCAGCAGCCGAGGGACAGGGGGTATTTACGAGCAGTACTTC.

This clonotype was observed at least ten times. The chain uses TRBV2 and TRBJ1-2; D is ambiguous. The CDR3 is 13 amino acids. CDR1 is SNHLY, CDR2 FYNNEI, per germline. V shed 9 bases and J shed 4 bases, with 15 bases lying between them. DNA of the CDR3: TGTGCCAGTCACCTAGCCGTAATCTATGGCTACACCTTC. Translated, it gives CASHLAVIYGYTF.

This clonotype was observed at least ten times. This chain connects TRBV5-1 to TRBJ2-7, with 8 bases aligning to TRBD1. V was clipped by 5 bases and J by 2 bases; unmatched bases: 6. The length of the CDR3 is 14 residues. Looked up from germline, CDR1 is SGHRS and CDR2 is YFSETQ. The CDR3 is CASRNSGQAYEQYF. The CDR3 region has the DNA TGCGCCAGCAGAAACTCGGGACAGGCCTACGAGCAGTACTTC. Full variable domain (remainder filled in from reference TRBV5-1 and TRBJ2-7): KAGVTQTPRYLIKTRGQQVTLSCSPISGHRSVSWYQQTPGQGLQFLFEYFSETQRNKGNFPGRFSGRQFSNSRSEMNVSTLELGDSALYLCASRNSGQAYEQYFGPGTRLTVT.

This clonotype was seen ten or more times. The chain couples TRBV12-3 or TRBV12-4 to TRBJ2-1; TRBD2 matches at 14 bases. The CDR3 consists of 18 residues. V lost 5 bases and J lost 4; bases outside the gene matches: 10. CDR3 DNA sequence: TGTGCCAGCAGTCAGACTAGCGGGGGGGCCATGGAGTACAATGAGCAGTTCTTC. It encodes CASSQTSGGAMEYNEQFF.

There are a few counts of this clonotype. The rearrangement links TRBV7-2 to TRBJ2-7, with a tentative D call TRBD1 (6 bases). Germline V gene sequence: CDR1 SGHTA, CDR2 FQGNSA. The CDR3 length is 16 residues. V was clipped by 6 bases and J by 3 bases, with 21 bases between them. The chain's CDR3 is CASSRQGNVALYEQYF. As DNA, the CDR3 is TGTGCCAGCAGTCGCCAGGGGAACGTCGCCCTCTACGAGCAGTACTTC.

This clonotype was seen just once. In DNA form, the CDR3 reads TGTGCCAGCAATGGCGGGACAGGGGCAGATACGCAGTATTTT. Translated: CASNGGTGADTQYF. The chain carries TRBV12-3 or TRBV12-4 and TRBJ2-3, with 10 nucleotides matching TRBD1. There are 14 residues in the CDR3. J lost 4 bases, V lost 7 bases, and 5 bases had no gene match.

Concerning this clonotype: A much larger clonotype is one base distant, so this may be a read error. The chain employs TRBV6-6 and TRBJ2-7, with D unclear. The CDR3 runs to 14 residues. The V end lost 5 bases, the J end lost 7 bases, and 18 bases lay between the germline ends. CDR1 MNHNY and CDR2 SVGAGI come from the germline V gene (reference sequence). This CDR3 reads CASSPSRNYNEQYF. The CDR3 nucleotides are TGTGCCAGCAGTCCCTCCCGAAATTACAATGAGCAGTACTTC.